The clone carrying this T cell receptor beta chain appeared many times. Its target is not known. Unique molecular identifiers featured in how the TCRbeta library was prepared. TCRdb used MiXCR to reprocess the PCR reads, holding one entry per CDR3 protein. The sample contains around 450,000 distinct CDR3 sequences, 10% to 13% of which appear only once. The data were taken from a study of T-cell reconstitution after alpha-beta-depleted transplantation in children. Regarding the study as a whole: Where alpha-beta T cells came from about two months after transplant was reportedly several hundred expanded graft clones.

The V end lost 3 bases, the J end lost 7 bases, and 13 bases lay between the germline ends. Germline V gene sequence: CDR1 DFQATT, CDR2 SNEGSKA (reference sequence). This CDR3 spans 14 amino acids. The material was PBMCs, obtained before TCRalphabeta/CD19-depleted stem cell transplant. This sequence originates from a child aged 2 to 15 with inherited bone marrow failure, due to receive a stem cell transplant. The rearrangement uses TRBV20-1 and TRBJ1-6, with unresolved D. CDR3 coding DNA: TGCAGTGCTAGCCCCCCGGGTGGGAATTCACCCCTCCACTTT. Its translation is CSASPPGGNSPLHF.